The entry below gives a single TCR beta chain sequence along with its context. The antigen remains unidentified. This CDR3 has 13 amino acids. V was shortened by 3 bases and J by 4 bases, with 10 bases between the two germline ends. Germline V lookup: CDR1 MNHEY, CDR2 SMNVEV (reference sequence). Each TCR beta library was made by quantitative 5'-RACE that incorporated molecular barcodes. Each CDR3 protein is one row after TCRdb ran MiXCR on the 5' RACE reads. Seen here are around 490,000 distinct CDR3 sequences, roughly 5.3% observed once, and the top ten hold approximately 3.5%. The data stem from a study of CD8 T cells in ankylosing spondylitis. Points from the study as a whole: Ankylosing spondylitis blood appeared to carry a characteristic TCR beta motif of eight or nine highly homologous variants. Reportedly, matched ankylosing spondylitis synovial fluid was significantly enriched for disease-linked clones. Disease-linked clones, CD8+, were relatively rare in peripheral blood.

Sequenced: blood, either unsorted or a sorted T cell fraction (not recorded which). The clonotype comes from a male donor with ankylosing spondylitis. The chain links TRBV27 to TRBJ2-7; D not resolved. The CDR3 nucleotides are TGTGCCAGCAGTTTGACAACTTTTTACGAGCAGTACTTC. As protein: CASSLTTFYEQYF.